The source of this T cell receptor (beta chain) is a study of cytomegalovirus exposure and HLA in healthy donors. Study-level findings and limits: In vitro confirmation showed a few CMV-associated chains to be CMV antigen specific.

Some clones are missing from TCRdb's copy, which holds only in-frame ones; the method was immunoSEQ multiplex PCR. This sample has 220,000 or so clones, with 87% found just once. As to this clone: Its matching antigen is unknown.

The clonotype was recovered from a woman between 18 and 30 years old in good health and CMV-seropositive. The sequencing input was PBMCs.

As DNA, the CDR3 is TGTGCCAGCAGCCCGAGATCTTCCATGAGCTCCTACGAGCAGTACTTC. It is translated as CASSPRSSMSSYEQYF. This chain links TRBV5-4 with TRBJ2-7; no firm D call. This CDR3 region has 16 residues. The V end was cut by 4 bases, the J end by 0 bases, with 17 bases between. Per the germline V gene, CDR1 is SGHNT and CDR2 is YYREEE (reference sequence).